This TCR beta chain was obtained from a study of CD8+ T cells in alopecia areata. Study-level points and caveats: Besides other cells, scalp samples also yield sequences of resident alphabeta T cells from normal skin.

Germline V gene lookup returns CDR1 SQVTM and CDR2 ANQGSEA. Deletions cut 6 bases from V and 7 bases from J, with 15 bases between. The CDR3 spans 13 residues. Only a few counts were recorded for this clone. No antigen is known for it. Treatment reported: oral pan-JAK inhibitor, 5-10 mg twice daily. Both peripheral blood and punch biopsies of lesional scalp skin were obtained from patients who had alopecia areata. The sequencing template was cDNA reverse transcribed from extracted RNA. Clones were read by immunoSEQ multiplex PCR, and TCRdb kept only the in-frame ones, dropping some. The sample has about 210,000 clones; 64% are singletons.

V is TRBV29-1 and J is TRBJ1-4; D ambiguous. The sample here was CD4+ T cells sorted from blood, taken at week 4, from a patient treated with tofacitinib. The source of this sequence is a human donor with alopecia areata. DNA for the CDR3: TGCAGCGTCCGTCCGGGTATGGGTGAAAAACTGTTTTTT. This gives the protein CSVRPGMGEKLFF.